This entry features one T cell receptor (beta chain) sequence. The antigen this receptor binds is unknown. Nothing much larger sits one base from this clone, and base qualities are not available. This record comes from a study of cytomegalovirus exposure and HLA in healthy donors (dated by TCRdb to the late 2010s). With respect to the entire study: An earlier analysis of 587 of the donors reported approximately 280 Gb of sequence data and 95 million to 140 million unique TCR beta sequences obtained from roughly 170 million T cells. An early release that covered about 600 HLA-typed donors contained around 300 gigabases of sequencing data and about 84 million unique TCR sequences. Of the roughly 390 genotyped donors, 65% to 90% fell in the genetic ancestry cluster associated with self-reported Caucasian donors. The study aimed to test whether cataloging public T cell receptors could reveal signatures of past pathogen exposure. The study used immunosequencing to profile the T cell repertoires of 670 or so subjects and linked those repertoires to cytomegalovirus serostatus. Along with the roughly 670-subject first cohort, a separate validation cohort of roughly 110 different subjects was used. The study combined high-throughput TCR immunosequencing, statistical association of individual TCRs with disease status, and machine learning to predict cytomegalovirus infection status. A later analysis re-examined previously published TCR beta repertoires from just over 650 donors and added high-resolution HLA genotyping to investigate patterns of TCR occurrence. Rather than drawing on any new phenotypic data, the later analysis identified candidate immune exposures from TCR beta sequences and the way those sequences occurred across donors. An earlier analysis of around 540 of the donors applied high-throughput TCR beta sequencing to assess whether each TCR beta V gene segment acted as functional or pseudogenic. Donor age, sex, ethnicity and CMV serostatus were compiled alongside the repertoire data. Genome-wide SNP genotypes for about 65% of the 666 donors were used in a later genetic analysis, which treated that subset as a discovery cohort. Every discovery cohort repertoire had been produced on one sequencing platform. HLA typing included class I and class II loci at four-digit resolution. Typing coverage varied by locus: 629-630 donors for A, B, C, DRB1 and DQB1; more than 500 for DQA1; around 570 for DPA1; roughly 470 for DPB1. Roughly five DR-DQ haplotypes were treated as single units for association and clustering because of strong linkage in the cohort. Across some 400 genotyped donors of the cohort, an average of about 200,000 unique TCR beta nucleotide sequences per donor were sequenced, and roughly 20% of those sequences were non-productive. Broad study findings and their caveats: The only immune exposure information available for the cohort was CMV serostatus. Because some donors lacked HLA typing at each locus, the association tests relied only on the typed subset. In an earlier analysis of around 500 of the donors, most TCR beta V segments appeared in productive rearrangements about 90% or about 30% of the time, broadly matching IMGT annotations. V-gene and J-gene trimming of TCR beta chains was associated with a missense DCLRE1C variant in a later genetic analysis, and the association was replicated in an independent cohort. Because the 87-base-pair reads could not distinguish some IMGT-functional V segments, including TRBV6-2 and TRBV6-3, those segments were excluded. Correlated functional status among segregating V segments might reflect linkage disequilibrium, but an unknown experimental factor could not be ruled out. Most TCR sequences were seen in very few donors, while some public TCRs were found in many individuals. Strong co-occurrence of HLA alleles, especially DR and DQ, made assigning TCR associations to individual alleles difficult. A further reported finding was that TCR beta sequences accurately predicted the HLA-A and HLA-B alleles for most subjects in the first cohort. Because counts were too low, seventeen rarely observed V segments, including chromosome 9 orphons, were excluded from the earlier analysis of fewer than 650 of the donors. According to a later genetic analysis, donors in an Asian-associated ancestry cluster had fewer N-insertions in productive TCRs than the approximately 650-donor mean. The study gave a list of under 200 TCR beta chains associated with cytomegalovirus. Sequencing depth was assumed to be roughly uniform across donors in the presence/absence analyses, though that assumption may not hold. In a later analysis, TCR association rates were found to vary across HLA loci, with the most associated TCRs seen for DRB1 alleles and the fewest for HLA-C alleles. Most CMV-associated TCR beta chains appeared to be HLA-restricted in a later analysis, and the HLA associations seemed to be driven largely by CMV exposure. Specific HLA alleles were associated with more than 15,000 TCR beta sequences at a false discovery rate of 0.05 in a later analysis. The authors suggested that the approach could potentially be generalized to other disease states and immunological phenotypes. A group of highly shared sequence variants was considered likely to be a technical artifact of the sequencing pipeline. According to a later analysis, parvovirus B19, influenza, CMV and Epstein-Barr virus appeared linked to several top co-occurrence clusters. A few of the identified cytomegalovirus-associated TCR beta chains were confirmed in vitro to be specific for cytomegalovirus antigens. In a later analysis, HLA-associated TCR beta chains showed more clonal expansion and lower generation probabilities than non-associated chains that were equally common. Cytomegalovirus status was reported to be diagnosed by the classifier with high specificity and sensitivity in both the original and validation cohorts. Only TCR beta chains were sequenced in this cohort, and the absence of alpha or paired-chain data limited detectable features.

The method behind the library was the immunoSEQ multiplex PCR assay. A mixture of 60 forward primers for TCR Vbeta segments and 13 reverse primers for TCR Jbeta segments was used in the multiplex PCR. The CDR3 region of rearranged TCR beta genes was amplified from genomic DNA by a multiplex PCR assay. The Illumina HiSeq System was used to sequence the amplified TCR beta libraries as 87-base-pair reads. The paper's processing steps were these. Across the 500 to 750 repertoires, a later analysis counted roughly 84 million unique TCR beta chains, roughly 11 million of which were shared by at least two donors. Raw reads were error-corrected and collapsed into unique sequences with a nearest-neighbor algorithm that merged closely related sequences to remove PCR and sequencing errors. V, D and J gene segments were assigned by aligning CDR3 sequences to IMGT reference sequences. For a sequence to be retained, a match of at least six nucleotides was required to both a V gene segment and a J gene segment. A rearrangement was called productive if the CDR3 had no stop codons and remained in frame with V and J, and every other rearrangement was called non-productive. CDR3 was defined according to IMGT convention as the region running from the second conserved V-encoded cysteine to the conserved J-encoded phenylalanine. The earlier analysis of 587 of the donors excluded sequences that lacked an unambiguous match to a single V gene segment. In an earlier analysis of several hundred of the donors, a V segment was called functional when productive rearrangements were above 56.7%, and segregating when the standard deviation between donors exceeded 5%. A statistical classification framework was developed to diagnose cytomegalovirus status using the catalog of TCR beta chain sequences. V and J gene assignment, in a later analysis, came from comparing TCR nucleotide sequences with IMGT/GENE-DB human TR gene sequences. Using the TCRdist pipeline, a later analysis assigned CDR3 sequences along with most-parsimonious VDJ recombination scenarios. In a later analysis, each TCR beta chain was defined by its CDR3 amino acid sequence together with its V-gene family, and reads without a unique V-gene family were excluded. In a later analysis, a few hundred highly shared, low-generation-probability nucleotide sequences were removed to address suspected cross-contamination and a sequencing artifact. For each public chain, a later analysis derived a clonal expansion index from normalized ranks of inferred template counts within each repertoire. Generation probabilities in a later analysis came from a VDJ recombination model fitted to out-of-frame rearrangements, and those results were checked against IGoR. A later analysis scored TCR-TCR, TCR-HLA and TCR-CMV co-occurrence with hypergeometric tests, applying a repertoire-size bias correction to TCR pairs. A later analysis estimated false discovery rates by permuting HLA or CMV assignments 20 times. In a later analysis, co-occurring TCRs were grouped using DBSCAN, and TCRdist sequence similarity was added for clustering within HLA-allele-positive subsets. Co-occurrence clustering excluded repertoires with fewer than 30,000 or more than 120,000 public chains, plus five with anomalous nucleotide sharing. TCRdb took over this immuneACCESS table, retaining in-frame rearrangements with V and J assigned. Such tables are incomplete; in checked studies, under half of the missing clones stem from an unresolved V gene, and the remainder is unexplained. D and trimming come from the DNA, and the V and J calls and clone size come from that table. This sample lists just over 150,000 clones; roughly 85% were detected once. Of the sample, about 0.91% falls within the top ten clones.

The CDR3 covers 14 residues, taking in both the cysteine and the phenylalanine. CDR3 DNA is the only sequence kept; it has 42 bases, read in frame from the first base. CDR1 SGDLS and CDR2 YYNGEE were looked up in the germline V gene. For this chain, trimming is 7 bases at the V end and 9 bases at the J end, and the number of junction bases without a gene match is 13. The cohort was made up of roughly 670 healthy bone marrow donors. At the time of sampling, every cohort member was nominally healthy, though immune exposures that went unrecorded were likely present. The donor tested CMV seropositive and was one of the 289 seropositive cohort members. Each donor provided a peripheral blood sample, and peripheral blood mononuclear cells were used for TCR beta sequencing. The Qiagen DNeasy Blood Extraction Kit was used to extract genomic DNA from the blood cell samples.

This receptor chain uses TRBV9 and TRBJ2-1, and 7 junction bases match TRBD2. This clonotype was sampled from a woman aged 50 to 60 in good health and CMV-seropositive. Sequencing used PBMCs. This receptor carries the CDR3 CASRPGLSTGEQFF. The sequence in DNA is TGTGCCAGCCGTCCGGGACTAAGTACTGGTGAGCAGTTCTTC. The CDR3 plus the reference TRBV9 and TRBJ2-1 genes for the other parts give the full variable domain: DSGVTQTPKHLITATGQRVTLRCSPRSGDLSVYWYQQSLDQGLQFLIQYYNGEERAKGNILERFSAQQFPDLHSELNLSSLELGDSALYFCASRPGLSTGEQFFGPGTRLTVL.